What follows describes a single T cell receptor beta chain. Its antigen is as yet unknown. The length of the CDR3 is 14 residues. Looked up from germline, CDR1 is MNHEY and CDR2 is SMNVEV (reference sequence). J lost 7 bases, V lost 7 bases, and 9 bases had no gene match. The sample belongs to a study of graft-versus-host responses after intestinal transplantation. General study points: Early post-transplant HvG declines were associated with peak circulating GvH clone levels.

Method: immunoSEQ multiplex PCR; TCRdb's copy keeps in-frame clones and lacks some. The sample shows 15,000 to 20,000 clones, over 90% of them seen only once. This sequence joins TRBV27 and TRBJ2-7; 11 positions agree with TRBD2. The sample in question was PBMCs, obtained 23 days after intestinal transplant. The sequence was collected from a human patient who received an intestinal transplant, so some T cells may come from the graft donor. The CDR3 is CASILTSGAMEQYF. The CDR3 DNA sequence: TGTGCCAGCATCTTGACTAGCGGGGCAATGGAGCAGTACTTC.